Each of the 27 T cell receptor beta chains below was sequenced from the same sample in a study of blood T cell repertoires in COVID-19. Some clones are missing from TCRdb's copy, which holds only in-frame ones; the method was immunoSEQ multiplex PCR. This sample has fewer than 90,000 clones, with 90% found just once. Sequenced sample: peripheral blood. These receptors originate from a woman older than 75 with active COVID-19.

This rearrangement joins TRBV11-2 to TRBJ2-7; maybe TRBD1 (5 bases). Germline assignment: CDR1 SGHAT and CDR2 FQNNGV. V lost 5 bases to trimming and J lost 1 base, with 9 bases between them. There are 13 residues in the CDR3. CDR3 coding DNA: TGTGCCAGCAGCGTGACAGATTCCTACGAGCAGTACTTC. As protein: CASSVTDSYEQYF.

The V and J genes are TRBV19 and TRBJ2-2; 11 positions agree with TRBD2. The CDR3 runs 16 residues. The V and J ends lost 0 bases and 9 bases, in that order; junction bases with no gene match: 6. From germline, CDR1 is LNHDA and CDR2 SQIVND (reference sequence). The CDR3 loop is CASSIDTLAGVRELFF. In nucleotides, the CDR3 is TGTGCCAGTAGTATAGATACACTAGCGGGAGTAAGGGAGCTGTTTTTT.

The chain joins TRBV7-2 to TRBJ2-5, with 15 bases identical to TRBD2. Germline V gene sequence: CDR1 SGHTA, CDR2 FQGNSA. The V gene end was trimmed by 6 bases and the J gene end by 4 bases; junction bases not matched to a gene: 3. The CDR3 is 15 residues long. The CDR3 protein is CASRGGLAGGETQYF. The DNA for the CDR3 is TGTGCCAGCAGGGGGGGACTAGCGGGAGGAGAGACCCAGTACTTC.

The V and J genes are TRBV11-2 and TRBJ2-7; TRBD1 agrees at 7 bases. CDR1 and CDR2 (germline): SGHAT, FQNNGV. J was trimmed by 2 bases and V by 0 bases; bases with no gene match: 13. The CDR3 length is 18 residues. The DNA of the CDR3 is TGTGCCAGCAGCTTAGATTATCTAACGAGGGGGCCACCCTACGAGCAGTACTTC. This translates into CASSLDYLTRGPPYEQYF.

V gene TRBV28 combines with J gene TRBJ1-2; D might be TRBD1 (5 bases). The CDR3 totals 14 residues. CDR1 is MDHEN, CDR2 SYDVKM, per germline. With 6 bases removed from V and 2 bases from J, the gap between germline ends came to 13 bases. CDR3 region: CASSSGLRNYGYTF. CDR3 in DNA: TGTGCCAGCAGCTCGGGACTGCGCAACTATGGCTACACCTTC.

The chain employs TRBV19 and TRBJ2-1; possibly TRBD1 for D (6 bases). Trimming took 5 bases from V and 9 from J, leaving 20 bases between them. The CDR3 totals 15 residues. In germline, CDR1 is LNHDA, CDR2 SQIVND (reference sequence). DNA of the CDR3: TGTGCCAGTAGTTCCCGACAGGTCCTGGGGGTTGAGCAGTTCTTC. It yields the protein CASSSRQVLGVEQFF.

V usage is TRBV19 and J usage is TRBJ2-7, with unresolved D. The CDR3 runs to 13 residues. Germline V CDR1 and CDR2: LNHDA, SQIVND (reference sequence). V was cut by 5 bases and J by 6 bases, with 14 bases left in between. The CDR3 DNA is TGTGCCAGTAGTCCCCAGGCCATTGGCGAGCAGTACTTC. The encoded protein is CASSPQAIGEQYF.

The V gene is TRBV5-4, the J gene TRBJ2-5; D unresolved. The V gene lost 1 base and the J gene lost 5 bases, with 12 bases spanning the gap. Looked up from germline, CDR1 is SGHNT and CDR2 is YYREEE (reference sequence). The CDR3 runs to 14 residues. CDR3 region: CASSLKSTGETQYF. In DNA form, the CDR3 reads TGTGCCAGCAGCTTGAAGTCTACCGGGGAGACCCAGTACTTC.

The chain combines TRBV19 with TRBJ2-1; 11 bases line up with TRBD2. With V trimmed by 2 bases and J by 4 bases, 10 bases remained unmatched. This CDR3 region has 18 residues. Germline V gene data show CDR1 as LNHDA and CDR2 as SQIVND (reference sequence). DNA for the CDR3: TGTGCCAGTAGTATACCAACTATAGCGGGAGGGCGATACAATGAGCAGTTCTTC. It translates to CASSIPTIAGGRYNEQFF.

This chain connects TRBV2 to TRBJ1-2; 12 bases are shared with TRBD1. J was trimmed by 5 bases and V by 6 bases; bases with no gene match: 7. CDR3 length: 15 amino acids. Germline CDR1 is SNHLY and CDR2 is FYNNEI. CDR3 protein: CASRPGQGARYGYTF. As DNA, the CDR3 is TGTGCCAGCAGACCGGGACAGGGGGCGAGATATGGCTACACCTTC.

This clone has only a few counts. This chain links TRBV7-7 with TRBJ1-3; the D gene is possibly TRBD1 (5 bases). Germline V gene data show CDR1 as SSHAT and CDR2 as FNYEAQ (reference sequence). V was trimmed by 1 base and J by 4 bases, leaving 8 bases between them. The CDR3 extends over 14 amino acids. This CDR3 is CASSLGQGGNTIYF. The DNA for the CDR3 is TGTGCCAGCAGCTTAGGGCAGGGAGGAAACACCATATATTTT.

The gene calls are TRBV19 and TRBJ2-5; the match to TRBD2 covers 8 bases. From germline, CDR1 is LNHDA and CDR2 SQIVND (reference sequence). The CDR3 length is 16 residues. The junction had 21 bases not matched to a gene; V was cut back by 9 bases and J by 9 bases. CDR3 bases: TGTGCCAGCCAACCGAGCATAGCGGGACGCGAAGGTCCCCAGTACTTC. It translates to CASQPSIAGREGPQYF. Drawing the rest from reference TRBV19 and TRBJ2-5, the complete variable domain is DGGITQSPKYLFRKEGQNVTLSCEQNLNHDAMYWYRQDPGQGLRLIYYSQIVNDFQKGDIAEGYSVSREKKESFPLTVTSAQKNPTAFYLCASQPSIAGREGPQYFGPGTRLLVL.

The chain couples TRBV10-2 to TRBJ2-5; possible D gene TRBD2, 6 bases. Germline assignment: CDR1 WSHSY and CDR2 SAAADI. The V end lost 3 bases, the J end lost 1 base, and 15 bases lay between the germline ends. The CDR3 sequence is 16 residues long. The DNA for the CDR3 is TGCGCCAGCAGTGAAGGAAGCGGGCTCACCCAAGAGACCCAGTACTTC. Translated, it gives CASSEGSGLTQETQYF.

This chain links TRBV5-1 with TRBJ2-7; 9 nucleotides agree with TRBD1. With 0 bases clipped from V and 7 bases from J, the junction kept 8 bases outside the gene matches. The CDR3 extends over 15 amino acids. Germline V gene data show CDR1 as SGHRS and CDR2 as YFSETQ. The CDR3 reads CASSLGGTGLREQYF. As DNA, the CDR3 is TGCGCCAGCAGCTTGGGCGGGACAGGGCTACGAGAGCAGTACTTC. The entire variable domain, with the rest obtained from reference TRBV5-1 and TRBJ2-7, is as follows: KAGVTQTPRYLIKTRGQQVTLSCSPISGHRSVSWYQQTPGQGLQFLFEYFSETQRNKGNFPGRFSGRQFSNSRSEMNVSTLELGDSALYLCASSLGGTGLREQYFGPGTRLTVT.

The V and J genes are TRBV10-3 and TRBJ2-7, with a tentative D call TRBD1 (5 bases). CDR1 ENHRY and CDR2 SYGVKD come from the germline V gene. Trimming took off 0 bases at V and 6 bases at J, with 12 bases between the two ends. This CDR3 has 14 amino acids. The DNA of the CDR3 is TGTGCCATCAGTGAGTCTGGGGCTGAAACCGAGCAGTACTTC. It specifies CAISESGAETEQYF.

V is TRBV14 and J is TRBJ2-3, with TRBD2 as a possible D gene (6 bases). This CDR3 has 14 amino acids. Between the trimmed V and J ends, which lost 4 bases and 5 bases, there was a span of 13 bases. Germline V lookup: CDR1 SGHDN, CDR2 FVKESK. This CDR3 is CASSPGGAVDTQYF. The DNA for the CDR3 is TGTGCCAGCAGCCCCGGGGGAGCAGTAGATACGCAGTATTTT.

V and J are TRBV9 and TRBJ2-3; the D is unclear. CDR3 length equals 17 residues. V gave up 4 bases and J gave up 2 bases, with 20 bases separating them. Germline lookup yields CDR1 SGDLS and CDR2 YYNGEE. The CDR3 loop reads CASSLTVNGPYTDTQYF. CDR3 sequence (DNA): TGTGCCAGCAGCCTAACTGTGAACGGTCCCTACACAGATACGCAGTATTTT.

The rearrangement uses TRBV6-6 and TRBJ1-5; D is undetermined. Germline CDR1 is MNHNY and CDR2 is SVGAGI (reference sequence). The germline V and J ends were trimmed by 5 bases and 3 bases, with 5 bases remaining between them. This CDR3 contains 12 residues. The CDR3 sequence is CASSANNQPQHF. The CDR3 DNA follows: TGTGCCAGCAGTGCGAACAATCAGCCCCAGCATTTT.

V is TRBV28 and J is TRBJ1-6; D might be TRBD1 (5 bases). V dropped 2 bases and J dropped 6 bases, with 20 bases sitting between them. Per the germline V gene, CDR1 is MDHEN and CDR2 is SYDVKM. The CDR3 spans 18 residues. In DNA, the CDR3 is TGTGCCAGCAGTTTAACGGCGGACATATTTTGGCCTAATTCACCCCTCCACTTT. This sequence encodes CASSLTADIFWPNSPLHF.

This chain connects TRBV19 to TRBJ1-1, with a tentative D call TRBD1 (6 bases). The CDR3 runs 14 residues. The V end was cut by 6 bases, the J end by 1 base, with 12 bases between. Germline CDR1 LNHDA, CDR2 SQIVND (reference sequence). The CDR3 spells CASSRGRGNTEAFF. The CDR3 DNA is TGTGCCAGTAGCAGGGGCAGGGGGAACACTGAAGCTTTCTTT.

V is TRBV5-1 and J is TRBJ1-1, with 7 bases identical to TRBD1. CDR3 length: 15 amino acids. V trimming: 4 bases; J trimming: 1 base; junction bases outside the gene matches: 7. Germline values: CDR1 SGHRS, CDR2 YFSETQ. CDR3 nucleotide sequence: TGCGCCAGCAGCATACGACAGGGCCAGAACACTGAAGCTTTCTTT. The encoded protein is CASSIRQGQNTEAFF.

The chain is built from TRBV5-1 and TRBJ2-1; D uncertain. In germline, CDR1 is SGHRS, CDR2 YFSETQ. V shed 0 bases and J shed 4 bases, with 11 bases lying between them. CDR3 length: 15 amino acids. The CDR3 sequence is CASSLEIAVYNEQFF. The CDR3 coding sequence is TGCGCCAGCAGCTTGGAAATAGCCGTTTACAATGAGCAGTTCTTC.

The chain combines TRBV14 with TRBJ1-2, with D perhaps TRBD1 (6 bases). Germline values: CDR1 SGHDN, CDR2 FVKESK. Trimming removed 1 base at V and 4 bases at J, with 7 bases between. This CDR3 region has 13 residues. The CDR3 region has the DNA TGTGCCAGCAGCCAAGTGGGGGCCTATGGCTACACCTTC. Its protein is CASSQVGAYGYTF.

This sequence joins TRBV7-3 and TRBJ2-7; tentatively, D is TRBD1 (7 bases). From germline, CDR1 is SGHTA and CDR2 FQGTGA. This CDR3 contains 16 residues. Deletions cut 5 bases from V and 3 bases from J, with 20 bases between. CDR3 bases: TGTGCCAGCAGCACTAAAAACCCAGGGGGGCTCTACGAGCAGTACTTC. Translated: CASSTKNPGGLYEQYF.

The rearrangement joins TRBV29-1 to TRBJ2-1; 7 nucleotides align to TRBD1. Germline V gene sequence: CDR1 SQVTM, CDR2 ANQGSEA. V shed 3 bases, J shed 6 bases, and the junction held 17 bases outside the gene matches. The CDR3 consists of 17 residues. The CDR3 sequence is CSVDRRGMVRGSNEQFF. The CDR3 bases are TGCAGCGTTGACCGAAGAGGAATGGTCAGGGGGAGCAATGAGCAGTTCTTC.

The table lists this clone with a count of one. The CDR3 nucleotides are TGTGCCAGCAGCGCGTTTGGGACAGGGAAAAACATTCAGTACTTC. It specifies CASSAFGTGKNIQYF. The chain employs TRBV5-6 and TRBJ2-4; 9 bases match TRBD1. Germline CDR1 SGHDT, CDR2 YYEEEE. The V and J ends lost 4 bases and 4 bases, in that order; junction bases with no gene match: 6. The CDR3 runs 15 residues.

This sequence joins TRBV20-1 and TRBJ1-2; no firm D call. The CDR3 is 11 residues long. Germline V gene sequence: CDR1 DFQATT, CDR2 SNEGSKA (reference sequence). Trimming cost V 3 bases and J 4 bases, with 6 bases left between them. CDR3 sequence (DNA): TGCAGTGCTAGGTGGCTCTATGGCTACACCTTC. It encodes CSARWLYGYTF.